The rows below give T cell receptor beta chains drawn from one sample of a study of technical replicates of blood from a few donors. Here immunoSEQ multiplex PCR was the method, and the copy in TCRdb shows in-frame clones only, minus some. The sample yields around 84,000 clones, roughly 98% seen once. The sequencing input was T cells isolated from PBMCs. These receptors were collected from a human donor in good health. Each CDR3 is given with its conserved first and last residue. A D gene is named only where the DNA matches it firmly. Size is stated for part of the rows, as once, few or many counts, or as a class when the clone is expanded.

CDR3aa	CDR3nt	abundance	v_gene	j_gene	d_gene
CVSGDSSNQPQHF	TGTGTCTCGGGGGACAGTAGCAATCAGCCCCAGCATTTT	-	TRBV28	TRBJ1-5	TRBD1
CASSVDYSYEQYF	TGTGCCAGCAGCGTGGACTATTCCTACGAGCAGTACTTC	-	TRBV14	TRBJ2-7	-
CAWRDRGRGNTEAFF	TGTGCCTGGAGGGACAGGGGTAGGGGGAACACTGAAGCTTTCTTT	few	TRBV30	TRBJ1-1	TRBD1
CASSSTGGTAEAFF	TGTGCCAGCAGCTCGACGGGAGGGACAGCAGAAGCTTTCTTT	-	TRBV9	TRBJ1-1	TRBD1
CATVDRGVSYEQYF	TGTGCCACCGTCGACAGGGGCGTCTCCTACGAGCAGTACTTC	-	TRBV19	TRBJ2-7	TRBD1
CAIRGIQGTYEQYF	TGTGCCATCAGAGGAATACAGGGTACCTACGAGCAGTACTTC	-	TRBV10-3	TRBJ2-7	-
CASKKSGSQPQHF	TGTGCCAGCAAGAAGTCAGGGTCTCAGCCCCAGCATTTT	-	TRBV2	TRBJ1-5	-
CATRLSPGGNSPLHF	TGTGCCACCCGCCTCTCCCCGGGAGGCAATTCACCCCTCCACTTT	-	TRBV27	TRBJ1-6	-
CASSRQIGKGVNTEAFF	TGTGCCAGCAGTCGACAGATCGGAAAGGGGGTGAACACTGAAGCTTTCTTT	-	TRBV27	TRBJ1-1	-
CASGRGQGTGELFF	TGTGCTAGTGGTCGGGGACAGGGGACCGGGGAGCTGTTTTTT	-	TRBV12-5	TRBJ2-2	TRBD1
CASREGLAGGLGFF	TGTGCCAGCAGAGAGGGACTAGCGGGGGGGCTGGGGTTCTTC	-	TRBV6-6	TRBJ2-1	TRBD2
CASSLGGTGESNEQFF	TGTGCCAGCAGCTTAGGGGGGACAGGAGAAAGCAATGAGCAGTTCTTC	-	TRBV13	TRBJ2-1	TRBD1
CASRALAGGRRTQYF	TGTGCCAGCAGGGCCCTAGCGGGGGGGCGGCGTACGCAGTATTTT	-	TRBV6-5	TRBJ2-3	TRBD2
CASSLEKWDREVGGNTIYF	TGTGCCAGCAGCTTAGAAAAGTGGGACAGGGAGGTTGGTGGAAACACCATATATTTT	-	TRBV7-8	TRBJ1-3	TRBD1
CASSQEGTAFQYF	TGCGCCAGCAGCCAGGAGGGCACAGCCTTCCAGTACTTC	-	TRBV4-1	TRBJ2-5	-
CASSQDSNQPQHF	TGTGCCAGCAGCCAGGATAGCAATCAGCCCCAGCATTTT	-	TRBV7-3	TRBJ1-5	-
CASSFGRAGEQFF	TGCGCCAGCAGCTTCGGAAGAGCGGGTGAGCAGTTCTTC	once	TRBV5-1	TRBJ2-1	-
CASSYLRDSYEQYF	TGTGCCAGCAGTTACCTCAGGGACTCCTACGAGCAGTACTTC	once	TRBV6-5	TRBJ2-7	-
CASSPKLSGEKLFF	TGTGCCAGCTCACCAAAGTTATCAGGTGAAAAACTGTTTTTT	once	TRBV18	TRBJ1-4	-
CASSLEPSDYGYTF	TGCGCCAGCAGCTTGGAGCCAAGTGACTATGGCTACACCTTC	-	TRBV5-1	TRBJ1-2	-
CASSYGQRSSYEQYF	TGTGCCAGCAGTTACGGCCAGCGGAGCTCCTACGAGCAGTACTTC	-	TRBV6-5	TRBJ2-7	-
CASGLMDSEAFF	TGTGCTAGTGGTTTGATGGACAGCGAAGCTTTCTTT	-	TRBV12-5	TRBJ1-1	-
CASSLPGTGAHEQYF	TGTGCCAGCAGCCTACCCGGGACAGGGGCCCACGAGCAGTACTTC	-	TRBV13	TRBJ2-7	TRBD1
CASSLFLGGVRYSPLHF	TGTGCCAGCAGCTTGTTCTTAGGCGGGGTACGGTATTCACCCCTCCACTTT	-	TRBV5-6	TRBJ1-6	-
CASSRQGTGYGYTF	TGCGCCAGCAGCCGACAGGGAACGGGCTATGGCTACACCTTC	once	TRBV4-1	TRBJ1-2	TRBD1
CASSLPDRQETQYF	TGTGCCAGCAGCTTACCGGACAGGCAAGAGACCCAGTACTTC	-	TRBV7-9	TRBJ2-5	TRBD1